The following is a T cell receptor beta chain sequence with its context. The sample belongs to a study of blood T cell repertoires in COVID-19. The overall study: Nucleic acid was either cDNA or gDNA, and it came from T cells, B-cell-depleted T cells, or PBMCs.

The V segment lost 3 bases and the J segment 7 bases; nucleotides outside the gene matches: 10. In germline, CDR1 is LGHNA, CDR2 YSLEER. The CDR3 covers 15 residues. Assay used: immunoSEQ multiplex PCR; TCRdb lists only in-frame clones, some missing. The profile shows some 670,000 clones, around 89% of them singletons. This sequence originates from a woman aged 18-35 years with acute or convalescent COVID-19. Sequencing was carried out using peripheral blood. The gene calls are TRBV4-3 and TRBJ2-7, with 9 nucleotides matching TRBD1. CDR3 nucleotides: TGCGCCAGCAGCCAGGGCTACAGGGGGCCGGGGGAGCAGTACTTC. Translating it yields CASSQGYRGPGEQYF.